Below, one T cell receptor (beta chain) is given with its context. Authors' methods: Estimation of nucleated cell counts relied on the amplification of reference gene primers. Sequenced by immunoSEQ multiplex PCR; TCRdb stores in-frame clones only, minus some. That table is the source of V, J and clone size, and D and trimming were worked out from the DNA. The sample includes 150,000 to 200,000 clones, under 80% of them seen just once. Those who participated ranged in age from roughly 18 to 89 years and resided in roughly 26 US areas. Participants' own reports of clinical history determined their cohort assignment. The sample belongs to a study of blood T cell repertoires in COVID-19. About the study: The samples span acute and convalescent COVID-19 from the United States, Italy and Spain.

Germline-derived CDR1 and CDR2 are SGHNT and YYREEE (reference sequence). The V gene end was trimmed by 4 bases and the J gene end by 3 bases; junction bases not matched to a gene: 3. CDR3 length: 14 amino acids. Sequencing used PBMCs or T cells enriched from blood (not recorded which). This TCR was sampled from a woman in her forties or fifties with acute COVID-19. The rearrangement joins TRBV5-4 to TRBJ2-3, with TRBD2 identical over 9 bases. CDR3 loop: CASSPGLATDTQYF. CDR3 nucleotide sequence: TGTGCCAGCAGCCCCGGACTAGCGACAGATACGCAGTATTTT.